The TCR beta chain under discussion was sequenced for a study of control samples from healthy donors and cancer patients. Profiled with immunoSEQ multiplex PCR; TCRdb holds only in-frame clones, not every one. The sample includes 98,000 or so clones, roughly 79% of them seen just once. There are 13 residues in the CDR3. Per germline, CDR1 SNHLY and CDR2 FYNNEI. J gave up 2 bases and V 8 bases, and 1 base lay outside the gene matches. The genes are TRBV2 and TRBJ2-1; 9 nucleotides align to TRBD1. Sequencing was performed on blood. The clonotype was recovered from a young man in good health. In nucleotides, the CDR3 is TGTGCCAGCCGGGACAGGGCCTACAATGAGCAGTTCTTC. Residues: CASRDRAYNEQFF.